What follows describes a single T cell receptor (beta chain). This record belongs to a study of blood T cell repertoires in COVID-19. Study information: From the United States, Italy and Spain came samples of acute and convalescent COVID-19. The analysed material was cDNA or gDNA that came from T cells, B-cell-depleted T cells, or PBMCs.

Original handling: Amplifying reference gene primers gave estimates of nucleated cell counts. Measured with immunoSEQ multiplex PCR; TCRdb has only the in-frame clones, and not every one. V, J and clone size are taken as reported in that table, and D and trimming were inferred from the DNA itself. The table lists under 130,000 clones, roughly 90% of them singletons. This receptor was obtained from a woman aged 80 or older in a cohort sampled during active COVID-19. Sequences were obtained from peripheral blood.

This chain's CDR3 is CASSLASTPVEPQHF. The DNA of the CDR3 is TGTGCCAGCAGCTTAGCGTCAACGCCAGTTGAGCCCCAGCATTTT. The chain uses TRBV7-6 and TRBJ1-5; D is unclear. The CDR3 is 15 residues long. V lost 0 bases and J 8 bases, leaving 14 bases between the germline ends. CDR1 SGHVS and CDR2 FNYEAQ come from the germline V gene.